This T cell receptor beta chain was sequenced for a study of vaccination effects on CD4 cells after COVID-19. Points from the study as a whole: Nearly all vaccine-induced clones in healthy recipients recognized only SARS-CoV-2.

Some clones are missing from TCRdb's copy, which holds only in-frame ones; the method was immunoSEQ multiplex PCR. The data contain approximately 25,000 clones, 72% of them seen just once; the ten biggest clones take up 10% to 13%. Within the ViraFEST assay, antigen-specific CD4+ T cells underwent expansion with viral peptide pools prior to sequencing. Cells that had been cultured for 10 days were the source of isolated CD4+ T cells. Nucleocapsid antibodies stayed negative before and after vaccination, showing no earlier SARS-CoV-2 infection. At days 3 and 7, half of the medium was exchanged for IL-2 medium. CDR1 SNHLY and CDR2 FYNNEI come from the germline V gene. The CDR3 is made up of 15 amino acids. The V and J ends lost 4 bases and 6 bases, in that order; junction bases with no gene match: 7. As concerns this clone: Its antigen is unknown.

The V gene is TRBV2, the J gene TRBJ1-2; 11 bases are a match to TRBD1. The TCR comes from a human donor who received a COVID-19 vaccine. This specimen consisted of CD4+ T cells from PBMCs cultured with SARS-CoV-2 spike peptides, obtained before COVID-19 vaccination. For the CDR3, the DNA is TGTGCCAGCAGTGCGGACAGGGGGCAGTTCGATGGCTACACCTTC. This gives the protein CASSADRGQFDGYTF.